This passage covers 14 T cell receptor beta chains from one sample sequenced in a study of technical replicates of blood from a handful of donors. Data came from immunoSEQ multiplex PCR; TCRdb stores just in-frame clones and leaves some out. The sample lists over 10,000 clones, more than 85% occurring once. Sequences were obtained from PBMCs. The receptor set was obtained from a human donor in good health.

V and J are TRBV7-9 and TRBJ2-3; possibly TRBD1 for D (5 bases). The length of the CDR3 is 17 residues. V was shortened by 1 base and J by 8 bases, with 22 bases between the two germline ends. Germline-derived CDR1 and CDR2 are SEHNR and FQNEAQ (reference sequence). CDR3 nucleotides: TGTGCCAGCAGCTTAGGAATGATTAGCTCACCTAGGGGTACGCAGTATTTT. This sequence encodes CASSLGMISSPRGTQYF.

V and J are TRBV30 and TRBJ1-1; D unresolved. V was shortened by 0 bases and J by 3 bases, with 8 bases between the two germline ends. The length of the CDR3 is 13 residues. CDR1 is GTSNPN, CDR2 SVGIG, per germline (reference sequence). The CDR3 DNA sequence: TGTGCCTGGAGTGTACTCTCGGACACTGAAGCTTTCTTT. The encoded protein is CAWSVLSDTEAFF.

The J gene is TRBJ2-7, the V gene TRBV5-6, with D unclear. V was pared by 4 bases and J by 1 base, with 15 bases between. This CDR3 has 15 amino acids. Germline V gene lookup returns CDR1 SGHDT and CDR2 YYEEEE. CDR3 sequence reads: CASSDHGGPSYEQYF. CDR3 nucleotides: TGTGCCAGCAGCGATCACGGCGGCCCATCCTACGAGCAGTACTTC.

This sequence joins TRBV11-1 and TRBJ1-1; 9 bases are shared with TRBD1. V dropped 1 base and J dropped 7; count of bases not matched to a gene: 4. The CDR3 extends over 14 amino acids. Germline V CDR1 and CDR2: SGHAT, FQDESV (reference sequence). The CDR3 bases are TGTGCCAGCAGCTTAGGGACAGGGGCCCTTGAAGCTTTCTTT. This encodes CASSLGTGALEAFF.

This chain links TRBV6-1 with TRBJ2-2; 9 bases align to TRBD2. V was pared by 6 bases and J by 7 bases, with 9 bases of the junction left unmatched. CDR1 and CDR2 from the germline V gene are MNHNS and SASEGT. The CDR3 totals 15 residues. The CDR3 sequence: CASSERASGIGELFF. CDR3 bases: TGTGCCAGCAGCGAGAGGGCTAGCGGGATCGGGGAGCTGTTTTTT.

The chain joins TRBV5-6 to TRBJ2-1; 7 nucleotides match TRBD1. The CDR3 contains 14 residues. Germline assignment: CDR1 SGHDT and CDR2 YYEEEE. V lost 2 bases to trimming and J lost 4 bases; unmatched junction nucleotides: 3. The CDR3: CASSFGTVYNEQFF. Written as DNA, the CDR3 is TGTGCCAGCAGCTTTGGGACAGTGTACAATGAGCAGTTCTTC.

The chain links TRBV18 to TRBJ1-5; tentative D call: TRBD1 (5 bases). The germline CDR1 and CDR2 sequences are KGHSH and LQKENI. This CDR3 spans 15 amino acids. V was shortened by 1 base and J by 7 bases, with 14 bases between the two germline ends. DNA of the CDR3: TGTGCCAGCTCACCACAGGGACTGCCCAGCCAGCCCCAGCATTTT. It translates to CASSPQGLPSQPQHF.

V usage is TRBV7-9 and J usage is TRBJ2-7, with D unresolved. Trimming removed 3 bases from V and 0 bases from J, with 9 bases in between. In germline, CDR1 is SEHNR, CDR2 FQNEAQ (reference sequence). This CDR3 contains 14 residues. CDR3 in DNA: TGTGCCAGCAGCTTGCAACGTAGCTCCTACGAGCAGTACTTC. It encodes CASSLQRSSYEQYF. The full variable domain, its missing parts supplied by reference TRBV7-9 and TRBJ2-7, is DTGVSQNPRHKITKRGQNVTFRCDPISEHNRLYWYRQTLGQGPEFLTYFQNEAQLEKSRLLSDRFSAERPKGSFSTLEIQRTEQGDSAMYLCASSLQRSSYEQYFGPGTRLTVT.

The chain carries TRBV7-6 and TRBJ2-1; 7 bases fit TRBD2. CDR1 SGHVS and CDR2 FNYEAQ come from the germline V gene. The CDR3 loop spans 14 amino acids. The trim removed 5 bases at V and 1 base at J, leaving 2 bases unmatched. CDR3 protein: CASSSSGSYNEQFF. The DNA of the CDR3 is TGTGCCAGCAGCAGTAGCGGGTCCTACAATGAGCAGTTCTTC.

The chain links TRBV5-1 to TRBJ2-7, with 13 bases aligning to TRBD2. This CDR3 has 18 amino acids. Germline trimming cut 0 bases from V and 6 bases from J; bases unmatched to any gene: 12. Germline CDR1 SGHRS, CDR2 YFSETQ. CDR3 bases: TGCGCCAGCAGCTTGGTGTCTGGAGCGGGACTAGCGGGATCCGAGCAGTACTTC. This translates into CASSLVSGAGLAGSEQYF.

V and J are TRBV7-9 and TRBJ1-4; D is unclear. This CDR3 contains 15 residues. Germline V gene data show CDR1 as SEHNR and CDR2 as FQNEAQ (reference sequence). V lost 3 bases to trimming and J lost 8 bases, with 16 bases between them. CDR3 nucleotide sequence: TGTGCCAGCAGCTTTTTGGATGCGGTTAAAGAAAAACTGTTTTTT. Translated, it gives CASSFLDAVKEKLFF.

This clone was found once. The V and J genes are TRBV6-5 and TRBJ2-7; 7 bases line up with TRBD1. The ends lost 6 bases at V and 1 base at J; junction bases unmatched: 6. Germline V gives CDR1 MNHEY, CDR2 SVGAGI. The CDR3 length is 14 residues. The CDR3 region has the DNA TGTGCCAGCAGCCACCCAGGGGGTTCCTACGAGCAGTACTTC. Translated: CASSHPGGSYEQYF.

The chain combines TRBV11-2 with TRBJ2-1, with D tentatively TRBD1 (6 bases). CDR3 length equals 14 residues. CDR1 is SGHAT and CDR2 is FQNNGV in the germline V gene. V lost 5 bases to trimming and J lost 4 bases, with 12 bases between them. CDR3 sequence reads: CASSRGGQYNEQFF. DNA of the CDR3: TGTGCCAGCAGCAGAGGGGGTCAGTACAATGAGCAGTTCTTC.

The CDR3 reads CASSQVADTQYF. CDR3 DNA sequence: TGTGCCAGCAGTCAGGTGGCAGATACGCAGTATTTT. V and J are TRBV2 and TRBJ2-3; no definite D call. The CDR3 consists of 12 residues. Germline V gene sequence: CDR1 SNHLY, CDR2 FYNNEI. V shed 5 bases and J shed 4 bases, with 7 bases lying between them.